This T cell receptor (beta chain) came from a study of radiation and T cells in renal cell carcinoma. Method: immunoSEQ multiplex PCR; TCRdb's copy keeps in-frame clones and lacks some. The data contain 50,000 to 75,000 clones, 60% to 85% of them singletons. Time point meaning: baseline pretreatment blood. Treatment noted: 15 Gy SBRT to primary tumor, nephrectomy 4 weeks later. CDR3 length: 13 residues. In germline, CDR1 is SEHNR, CDR2 FQNEAQ (reference sequence). V lost 5 bases to trimming and J lost 4 bases, with 8 bases between them. The rearrangement links TRBV7-9 to TRBJ1-4, with D perhaps matching TRBD1 (6 bases). The sample consisted of blood, taken from a patient whose treatment included radiotherapy and nephrectomy. The receptor's source is a man in his 60s with renal cell carcinoma. The CDR3 is CASSPDSNEKLFF. The CDR3, as DNA: TGTGCCAGCAGCCCGGACAGTAATGAAAAACTGTTTTTT. Full variable domain (rest looked up from reference TRBV7-9 and TRBJ1-4): DTGVSQNPRHKITKRGQNVTFRCDPISEHNRLYWYRQTLGQGPEFLTYFQNEAQLEKSRLLSDRFSAERPKGSFSTLEIQRTEQGDSAMYLCASSPDSNEKLFFGSGTQLSVL.